This TCR beta chain originates from a study of blood T cell repertoires in COVID-19. Study background: Both acute and convalescent COVID-19 samples were obtained from the United States, Italy and Spain. T cells, B-cell-depleted T cells, or PBMCs provided the cDNA or gDNA that served as material.

Per germline, CDR1 SGHTA and CDR2 FQGTGA. Trimming removed 3 bases from V and 4 bases from J; junction bases left unmatched: 13. The CDR3 has 18 amino acids. Original handling: Reference gene primer amplification yielded estimated nucleated cell counts. This table comes from immunoSEQ multiplex PCR, and its TCRdb copy is limited to in-frame clones, with some not included. Clonal size and the V and J genes are those of that table, whereas D and trimming came from the DNA. Among about 33,000 clones listed, about 88% were seen once. The chain is built from TRBV7-3 and TRBJ2-3; TRBD2 matches at 10 bases. The clonotype comes from a man aged 70-80 years with acute or convalescent COVID-19. Sequencing used peripheral blood. CDR3 nucleotide sequence: TGTGCCAGCAGCTTTCAGGTTACTAGCGGGGCGGCCCCAGATACGCAGTATTTT. Protein sequence: CASSFQVTSGAAPDTQYF.